The 25 T cell receptor beta chains given below trace back to one sample, sequenced in a study of cytomegalovirus exposure and HLA in healthy donors. The PCR contained 60 Vbeta and 13 Jbeta primers. The data were produced by immunoSEQ multiplex PCR, yet TCRdb's version contains in-frame clones alone and is incomplete. The sample holds around 70,000 clones, 86% seen once. The source material was PBMCs. The origin of the receptors is a woman in her twenties or thirties in good health and CMV-seronegative.

The chain couples TRBV9 to TRBJ2-5, with 8 bases lining up with TRBD2. The CDR3 is made up of 16 amino acids. Germline V lookup: CDR1 SGDLS, CDR2 YYNGEE. V dropped 3 bases and J dropped 4; count of bases not matched to a gene: 11. The CDR3 here is CASSAQAGVAAETQYF. CDR3 nucleotide sequence: TGTGCCAGCAGCGCTCAAGCGGGAGTGGCGGCAGAGACCCAGTACTTC.

This chain connects TRBV10-3 to TRBJ1-2; no clear D. CDR1 is ENHRY, CDR2 SYGVKD, per germline. CDR3 length: 12 residues. Trimming removed 2 bases from V and 3 bases from J, with 4 bases in between. This CDR3 is CAISEPYYGYTF. Written as DNA, the CDR3 is TGTGCCATCAGTGAGCCGTACTATGGCTACACCTTC.

The rearrangement joins TRBV5-1 to TRBJ2-1; 11 bases are shared with TRBD2. Germline assignment: CDR1 SGHRS and CDR2 YFSETQ. This CDR3 has 15 amino acids. With V trimmed by 1 base and J by 9 bases, 6 bases remained unmatched. The CDR3, as DNA: TGCGCCAGCAGCTTGCCACTAGCGGGAGTAGGTGAGCAGTTCTTC. This sequence encodes CASSLPLAGVGEQFF.

The V gene is TRBV11-2, the J gene TRBJ2-7, with TRBD1 matching 10 bases. This CDR3 contains 15 residues. Germline CDR1 SGHAT, CDR2 FQNNGV. V trimming: 5 bases; J trimming: 2 bases; junction bases outside the gene matches: 6. This CDR3 is CASSGGQGSPYEQYF. In nucleotides, the CDR3 is TGTGCCAGCAGCGGGGGACAGGGGTCCCCCTACGAGCAGTACTTC.

The chain carries TRBV7-2 and TRBJ2-5; 9 nucleotides line up with TRBD1. Per the germline V gene, CDR1 is SGHTA and CDR2 is FQGNSA. The CDR3 length is 15 residues. V shed 5 bases and J 5 bases; nucleotides not matched to a gene: 9. CDR3 nucleotide sequence: TGTGCCAGCAGCCCACGACAGGGGGTTCGTGAGACCCAGTACTTC. Protein: CASSPRQGVRETQYF. The whole variable domain, filled in from reference TRBV7-2 and TRBJ2-5, reads GAGVSQSPSNKVTEKGKDVELRCDPISGHTALYWYRQSLGQGLEFLIYFQGNSAPDKSGLPSDRFSAERTGGSVSTLTIQRTQQEDSAVYLCASSPRQGVRETQYFGPGTRLLVL.

This chain joins TRBV4-1 and TRBJ1-1; D remains unclear. The V and J ends lost 5 bases and 7 bases respectively, with 11 bases between them. The CDR3 sequence is 12 residues long. CDR1 and CDR2 from the germline V gene are MGHRA and YSYEKL. CDR3 in amino acids: CASSSEYGEAFF. The CDR3 DNA is TGCGCCAGCAGCTCGGAGTACGGTGAAGCTTTCTTT.

V and J are TRBV19 and TRBJ1-5, with 7 bases matching TRBD1. The junction had 11 bases not matched to a gene; V was cut back by 9 bases and J by 0 bases. The CDR3 has 16 residues. Per the germline V gene, CDR1 is LNHDA and CDR2 is SQIVND (reference sequence). CDR3 sequence reads: CARTTGAGYSNQPQHF. The CDR3, as DNA: TGTGCCAGAACAACAGGGGCAGGGTATAGCAATCAGCCCCAGCATTTT.

This chain uses TRBV28 with TRBJ2-1; 7 bases are a match to TRBD2. The CDR3 sequence is 18 residues long. Germline V gene data show CDR1 as MDHEN and CDR2 as SYDVKM. V was clipped by 2 bases and J by 5 bases; unmatched bases: 15. The CDR3 DNA follows: TGTGCCAGCAGTTTACCCAGACTAGCCGTCACTGGGGACAATGAGCAGTTCTTC. Translation gives CASSLPRLAVTGDNEQFF.

This rearrangement joins TRBV6-5 to TRBJ1-2, with D perhaps matching TRBD1 (5 bases). Germline V lookup: CDR1 MNHEY, CDR2 SVGAGI. V lost 5 bases and J lost 8, with 21 bases in between. The CDR3 length is 15 residues. This CDR3 is CASSPRTLQEGGYTF. Here the CDR3 DNA reads TGTGCCAGCAGTCCCCGGACACTCCAAGAAGGCGGCTACACCTTC.

The rearrangement links TRBV11-2 to TRBJ2-1, with a tentative D call TRBD2 (7 bases). CDR3 length: 16 amino acids. V lost 2 bases and J 6 bases, leaving 17 bases between the germline ends. Germline CDR1 reads SGHAT; CDR2 reads FQNNGV. For the CDR3, the DNA is TGTGCCAGCAGCTTAATAGCTGGACGGGGGGCCAATGAGCAGTTCTTC. Protein product: CASSLIAGRGANEQFF. Based on the CDR3 plus reference TRBV11-2 and TRBJ2-1, the full variable domain is EAGVAQSPRYKIIEKRQSVAFWCNPISGHATLYWYQQILGQGPKLLIQFQNNGVVDDSQLPKDRFSAERLKGVDSTLKIQPAKLEDSAVYLCASSLIAGRGANEQFFGPGTRLTVL.

This clone was picked up one time. The V and J genes are TRBV27 and TRBJ2-1; TRBD2 agrees at 13 bases. The CDR3 is 19 amino acids. The J segment lost 4 bases and the V segment lost 5 bases, leaving 14 bases of the junction unmatched. CDR1 MNHEY and CDR2 SMNVEV come from the germline V gene (reference sequence). CDR3 in amino acids: CASSPLAGGPGTGYNEQFF. For the CDR3, the DNA is TGTGCCAGCAGTCCACTAGCGGGAGGGCCTGGTACAGGGTACAATGAGCAGTTCTTC.

This sequence joins TRBV5-6 and TRBJ2-2; 11 bases line up with TRBD2. The CDR3 has 17 amino acids. Trimming cost V 1 base and J 5 bases; bases outside gene matches: 7. The V gene's germline CDR1 is SGHDT and CDR2 YYEEEE. The CDR3 nucleotides read TGTGCCAGCAGCTTGACTAGCGGGAGATTAGGGACCGGGGAGCTGTTTTTT. This translates into CASSLTSGRLGTGELFF.

The V and J genes are TRBV6-5 and TRBJ1-2; 8 nucleotides align to TRBD1. After removal of 2 bases from V and 4 bases from J, the junction contained 3 bases not matched to a gene. This CDR3 is 14 amino acids long. Per germline, CDR1 MNHEY and CDR2 SVGAGI. CDR3 sequence reads: CASSYGDRSYGYTF. The CDR3 DNA sequence: TGTGCCAGCAGTTACGGGGACAGGAGCTATGGCTACACCTTC.

The rearrangement joins TRBV5-6 to TRBJ2-7; D perhaps matches TRBD2 (6 bases). Per germline, CDR1 SGHDT and CDR2 YYEEEE. The germline V and J ends were trimmed by 1 base and 2 bases, with 13 bases remaining between them. The CDR3 has 15 residues. This CDR3 is CASSLILARTYEQYF. The CDR3 region has the DNA TGTGCCAGCAGCTTGATCCTAGCGCGTACCTACGAGCAGTACTTC.

The chain combines TRBV2 with TRBJ1-1; the D gene is possibly TRBD1 (5 bases). Germline values: CDR1 SNHLY, CDR2 FYNNEI. With 5 bases removed from V and 0 bases from J, the gap between germline ends came to 10 bases. The CDR3 consists of 14 residues. CDR3 amino acids: CASSSRTLNTEAFF. Written as DNA, the CDR3 is TGTGCCAGCAGTTCTAGGACATTGAACACTGAAGCTTTCTTT. Full variable domain (missing parts from reference TRBV2 and TRBJ1-1): EPEVTQTPSHQVTQMGQEVILRCVPISNHLYFYWYRQILGQKVEFLVSFYNNEISEKSEIFDDQFSVERPDGSNFTLKIRSTKLEDSAMYFCASSSRTLNTEAFFGQGTRLTVV.

This clone has a single count. The gene calls are TRBV5-1 and TRBJ2-1; TRBD2 matches 13 bases. The CDR3 is 15 residues long. The V and J ends lost 3 bases and 7 bases, in that order; junction bases with no gene match: 4. Germline CDR1 reads SGHRS; CDR2 reads YFSETQ. The CDR3 here is CASSWGLAGRNEQFF. CDR3 nucleotides: TGCGCCAGCAGCTGGGGACTAGCGGGACGGAATGAGCAGTTCTTC.

The chain carries TRBV30 and TRBJ2-7, with 7 bases that match TRBD1. Germline V CDR1 and CDR2: GTSNPN, SVGIG (reference sequence). Unmatched junction bases numbered 6, after V lost 1 base and J lost 3 bases. CDR3 length: 14 residues. The CDR3 sequence is CAWSAGQANYEQYF. DNA for the CDR3: TGTGCCTGGAGTGCCGGACAGGCGAACTACGAGCAGTACTTC.

The CDR3, as DNA: TGTGCCAGCAGCCCCCGGACAGGGAACTATGGCTACACCTTC. Translation gives CASSPRTGNYGYTF. The V call is TRBV9, the J call TRBJ1-2; 8 bases are a match to TRBD1. V was pared by 4 bases and J by 2 bases, with 4 bases of the junction left unmatched. This CDR3 contains 14 residues. The germline gives CDR1 SGDLS, CDR2 YYNGEE.

The rearrangement joins TRBV27 to TRBJ1-6; 9 nucleotides align to TRBD1. The CDR3 consists of 16 residues. Germline lookup yields CDR1 MNHEY and CDR2 SMNVEV (reference sequence). Trimming removed 4 bases from V and 6 bases from J; junction bases left unmatched: 7. The CDR3 coding sequence is TGTGCCAGCAGTTCGGGGACAGGGAAGTCTAATTCACCCCTCCACTTT. This codes for CASSSGTGKSNSPLHF.

The chain uses TRBV2 and TRBJ1-1; D is uncertain. Between the trimmed V and J ends, which lost 7 bases and 1 base, there was a span of 16 bases. Per the germline V gene, CDR1 is SNHLY and CDR2 is FYNNEI. The CDR3 extends over 15 amino acids. The CDR3 protein is CASIGQVNSNTEAFF. CDR3 bases: TGTGCCAGCATAGGCCAGGTGAATTCGAACACTGAAGCTTTCTTT.

Only one count was recorded for this clone. V is TRBV28 and J is TRBJ1-4; TRBD1 aligns across 8 bases. This CDR3 comprises 15 residues. CDR1 and CDR2 from the germline V gene are MDHEN and SYDVKM. The V segment lost 7 bases and the J segment 5 bases; nucleotides outside the gene matches: 9. The CDR3 loop is CASINTGGANEKLFF. CDR3 nucleotides: TGTGCCAGCATAAACACAGGGGGTGCGAATGAAAAACTGTTTTTT. Full variable domain (remainder filled in from reference TRBV28 and TRBJ1-4): DVKVTQSSRYLVKRTGEKVFLECVQDMDHENMFWYRQDPGLGLRLIYFSYDVKMKEKGDIPEGYSVSREKKERFSLILESASTNQTSMYLCASINTGGANEKLFFGSGTQLSVL.

The genes are TRBV2 and TRBJ1-1, with D hard to call. CDR3 size: 15 residues. Germline V CDR1 and CDR2: SNHLY, FYNNEI. V was trimmed by 1 base and J by 1 base, leaving 10 bases between them. CDR3 amino acids: CASSEGRQGNTEAFF. DNA for the CDR3: TGTGCCAGCAGTGAAGGAAGACAAGGGAACACTGAAGCTTTCTTT.

The chain couples TRBV27 to TRBJ2-1; 9 bases match TRBD2. Germline CDR1 and CDR2: MNHEY and SMNVEV (reference sequence). V lost 6 bases to trimming and J lost 3 bases; unmatched junction nucleotides: 12. This CDR3 spans 17 amino acids. CDR3 DNA: TGTGCCAGCAGGGGGGGTAGCGGGAGTACTTACTACAATGAGCAGTTCTTC. Translation gives CASRGGSGSTYYNEQFF.

The J gene is TRBJ1-2, the V gene TRBV10-2; 8 bases align to TRBD1. The CDR3 runs to 19 residues. CDR1 is WSHSY, CDR2 SAAADI, per germline. The V gene end was trimmed by 7 bases and the J gene end by 1 base; junction bases not matched to a gene: 20. CDR3 sequence reads: CASTSGWVAGGEDNYGYTF. The CDR3 coding sequence is TGCGCCAGCACCTCCGGGTGGGTAGCAGGGGGCGAGGATAACTATGGCTACACCTTC.

This sequence joins TRBV4-2 and TRBJ2-3; D is undetermined. V lost 0 bases and J 2 bases, leaving 9 bases between the germline ends. The CDR3 extends over 15 amino acids. The germline V gene has CDR1 LGHNA and CDR2 YNFKEQ. In DNA form, the CDR3 reads TGTGCCAGCAGCCAAGATCGGTACGCCACAGATACGCAGTATTTT. Amino acid sequence: CASSQDRYATDTQYF.